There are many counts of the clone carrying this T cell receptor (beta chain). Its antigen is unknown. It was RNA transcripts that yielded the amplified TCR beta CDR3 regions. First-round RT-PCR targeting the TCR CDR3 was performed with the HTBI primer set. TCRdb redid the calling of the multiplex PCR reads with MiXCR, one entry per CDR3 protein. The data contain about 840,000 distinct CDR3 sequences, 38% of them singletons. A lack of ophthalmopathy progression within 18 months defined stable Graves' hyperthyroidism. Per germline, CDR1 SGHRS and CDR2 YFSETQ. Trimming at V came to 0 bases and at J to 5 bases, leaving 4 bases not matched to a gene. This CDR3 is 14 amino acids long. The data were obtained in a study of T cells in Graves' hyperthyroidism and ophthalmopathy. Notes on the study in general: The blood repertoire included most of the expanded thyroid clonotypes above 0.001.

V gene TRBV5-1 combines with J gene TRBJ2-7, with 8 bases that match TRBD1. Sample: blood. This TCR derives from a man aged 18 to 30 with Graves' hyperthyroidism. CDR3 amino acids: CASSLGQGSDEQYF. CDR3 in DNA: TGCGCCAGCAGCTTGGGACAGGGGAGCGACGAGCAGTACTTC.